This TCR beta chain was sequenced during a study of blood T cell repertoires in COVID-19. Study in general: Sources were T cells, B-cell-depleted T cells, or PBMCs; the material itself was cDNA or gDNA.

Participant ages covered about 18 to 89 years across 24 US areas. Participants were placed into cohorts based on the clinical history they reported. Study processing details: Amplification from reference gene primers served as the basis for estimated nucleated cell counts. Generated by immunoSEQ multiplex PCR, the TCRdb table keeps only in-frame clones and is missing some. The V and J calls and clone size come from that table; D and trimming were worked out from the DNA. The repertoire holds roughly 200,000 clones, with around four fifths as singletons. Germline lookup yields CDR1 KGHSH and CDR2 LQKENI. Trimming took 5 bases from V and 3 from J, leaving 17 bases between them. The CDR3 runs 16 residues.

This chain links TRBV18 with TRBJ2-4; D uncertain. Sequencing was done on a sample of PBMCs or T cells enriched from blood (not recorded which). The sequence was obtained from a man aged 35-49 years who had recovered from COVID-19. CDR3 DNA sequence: TGTGCCAGCTCAGGCTCGGGTGAGAAAGTCAAAAACATTCAGTACTTC. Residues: CASSGSGEKVKNIQYF.